Below are 20 T cell receptor beta chains sequenced from a single sample in a study of PD-1 blockade in classical Hodgkin lymphoma. All patients experienced relapse after autologous stem cell transplantation, and brentuximab vedotin exposure was variable. TCRdb's table, derived via immunoSEQ multiplex PCR, lists solely in-frame clones and lacks some. The data hold about 76,000 clones, with approximately 88% observed a single time. Specimen: peripheral blood mononuclear cells (PBMCs), collected at baseline. These receptors all come from a human donor with classical Hodgkin lymphoma.

This chain uses TRBV6-5 with TRBJ2-1; 7 bases align to TRBD1. With 7 bases clipped from V and 7 bases from J, the junction kept 10 bases outside the gene matches. The CDR3 sequence is 14 residues long. Per germline, CDR1 MNHEY and CDR2 SVGAGI. The CDR3 reads CASTSDRLGNEQFF. The CDR3 nucleotides read TGTGCCAGCACCTCGGACAGGTTGGGGAATGAGCAGTTCTTC.

This chain uses TRBV6-5 with TRBJ1-2; no clear D gene. V was cut by 2 bases and J by 0 bases, with 13 bases left in between. CDR1 and CDR2 (germline): MNHEY, SVGAGI. CDR3 length equals 16 residues. The CDR3 protein is CASSYEMRPSNYGYTF. CDR3 DNA sequence: TGTGCCAGCAGTTACGAGATGAGGCCCTCTAACTATGGCTACACCTTC.

A few counts support this clone. This rearrangement joins TRBV18 to TRBJ2-2, with D unresolved. Trimming pared 6 bases from V and 6 bases from J, leaving 2 bases between. CDR1 KGHSH and CDR2 LQKENI come from the germline V gene. The CDR3 has 10 residues. The CDR3 loop is CASSSGELFF. Here the CDR3 DNA reads TGTGCCAGCTCCTCCGGGGAGCTGTTTTTT.

This clone was recorded once. The chain links TRBV2 to TRBJ1-1; 8 bases line up with TRBD1. The CDR3 runs 15 residues. The V segment lost 7 bases and the J segment 0 bases; nucleotides outside the gene matches: 7. Per germline, CDR1 SNHLY and CDR2 FYNNEI. The CDR3 nucleotides read TGTGCCAGCATTACAGGGGGTTCCCTGAACACTGAAGCTTTCTTT. Translation: CASITGGSLNTEAFF.

The chain has TRBV30 and TRBJ2-7; 9 nucleotides agree with TRBD1. The germline gives CDR1 GTSNPN, CDR2 SVGIG (reference sequence). V gave up 0 bases and J gave up 4 bases; unmatched junction bases: 10. The CDR3 has 16 residues. The CDR3 loop reads CAWSVGLQGAVYEQYF. The CDR3 region has the DNA TGTGCCTGGAGTGTAGGCCTACAGGGGGCGGTGTACGAGCAGTACTTC.

This clone has just one count. This sequence joins TRBV4-1 and TRBJ2-7; D remains unclear. Germline assignment: CDR1 MGHRA and CDR2 YSYEKL. This CDR3 is 14 amino acids long. Trimming left V 1 base short and J 1 base short, with 8 bases between. CDR3 protein: CASSQGPGSYEQYF. The CDR3 coding sequence is TGCGCCAGCAGCCAAGGCCCCGGGTCCTACGAGCAGTACTTC.

V gene TRBV19 combines with J gene TRBJ1-1; 7 positions match TRBD1. Germline-derived CDR1 and CDR2 are LNHDA and SQIVND (reference sequence). This CDR3 has 16 amino acids. J lost 4 bases, V lost 2 bases, and 10 bases had no gene match. CDR3 protein: CASSISTRGSATEAFF. CDR3 coding DNA: TGTGCCAGTAGTATAAGTACCAGGGGGTCGGCCACTGAAGCTTTCTTT.

V and J are TRBV5-1 and TRBJ1-1; TRBD1 aligns across 7 bases. CDR3 length: 15 residues. Germline loops: CDR1 SGHRS, CDR2 YFSETQ. The V gene end was trimmed by 3 bases and the J gene end by 3 bases; junction bases not matched to a gene: 8. CDR3 in DNA: TGCGCCAGCAGCTCTACAGGGGTCGGGTACACTGAAGCTTTCTTT. Translation gives CASSSTGVGYTEAFF. Full variable domain (outside the CDR3, taken from reference TRBV5-1 and TRBJ1-1): KAGVTQTPRYLIKTRGQQVTLSCSPISGHRSVSWYQQTPGQGLQFLFEYFSETQRNKGNFPGRFSGRQFSNSRSEMNVSTLELGDSALYLCASSSTGVGYTEAFFGQGTRLTVV.

The J gene is TRBJ1-4, the V gene TRBV4-1; no clear D. Per germline, CDR1 MGHRA and CDR2 YSYEKL. Between the trimmed V and J ends, which lost 5 bases and 6 bases, there was a span of 16 bases. This CDR3 contains 15 residues. The CDR3 spells CASSNPTLSDEKLFF. The CDR3 DNA follows: TGCGCCAGCAGCAACCCGACACTCAGCGATGAAAAACTGTTTTTT.

The chain combines TRBV9 with TRBJ2-2, with 7 bases aligning to TRBD2. Germline V gene sequence: CDR1 SGDLS, CDR2 YYNGEE. V gave up 4 bases and J gave up 3 bases; unmatched junction bases: 9. The CDR3 totals 16 residues. The CDR3 is CASSPQGGSDTGELFF. CDR3 in DNA: TGTGCCAGCAGCCCCCAGGGCGGGAGTGACACCGGGGAGCTGTTTTTT.

This chain joins TRBV27 and TRBJ1-2; TRBD1 is a possible D gene (6 bases). Germline assignment: CDR1 MNHEY and CDR2 SMNVEV (reference sequence). Trimming shortened V by 2 bases and J by 5 bases, and 12 bases separated the two germline ends. The CDR3 covers 14 residues. This CDR3 is CASSLVGGGYGYTF. CDR3 DNA sequence: TGTGCCAGCAGTTTAGTCGGAGGGGGTTATGGCTACACCTTC.

The V gene is TRBV27, the J gene TRBJ1-2, with D possibly TRBD1 on 5 matching bases. The germline V gene encodes CDR1 MNHEY and CDR2 SMNVEV (reference sequence). The CDR3 extends over 16 amino acids. V shed 7 bases and J shed 4 bases, with 22 bases lying between them. CDR3 residues: CASTSGPAKGGYGYTF. The CDR3 bases are TGTGCCAGCACCTCGGGACCGGCTAAGGGAGGCTATGGCTACACCTTC.

A single count supports this clone. The chain carries TRBV6-6 and TRBJ1-5, with TRBD1 matching 10 bases. V was clipped by 6 bases and J by 6 bases; unmatched bases: 11. Germline V CDR1 and CDR2: MNHNY, SVGAGI (reference sequence). This CDR3 contains 16 residues. In DNA, the CDR3 is TGTGCCAGCAGCCGCCGGGACAGGGGTACTAGTCAGCCCCAGCATTTT. This sequence encodes CASSRRDRGTSQPQHF.

V gene TRBV6-6 combines with J gene TRBJ1-2; the match to TRBD1 covers 7 bases. Germline loops: CDR1 MNHNY, CDR2 SVGAGI (reference sequence). The CDR3 contains 14 residues. V lost 2 bases to trimming and J lost 5 bases; unmatched junction nucleotides: 5. CDR3 in DNA: TGTGCCAGCAGTTACCCCGGGACAGATTATGGCTACACCTTC. Its protein product is CASSYPGTDYGYTF.

This clone was recorded at least ten times. The J gene is TRBJ1-5, the V gene TRBV19, with D possibly TRBD1 on 5 matching bases. Germline CDR1 reads LNHDA; CDR2 reads SQIVND (reference sequence). V dropped 7 bases and J dropped 0 bases, with 13 bases sitting between them. The CDR3 is 15 amino acids. Here the CDR3 DNA reads TGTGCCAGTAATTTGGGGGGTTATAGCAATCAGCCCCAGCATTTT. It is translated as CASNLGGYSNQPQHF.

The rearrangement links TRBV27 to TRBJ2-5, with 13 bases fitting TRBD2. The CDR3 is made up of 18 amino acids. Germline loops: CDR1 MNHEY, CDR2 SMNVEV (reference sequence). With V trimmed by 4 bases and J by 7 bases, 15 bases remained unmatched. The chain's CDR3 is CASSYRTSGSQIEWTQYF. CDR3 nucleotide sequence: TGTGCCAGCAGTTATCGGACTAGCGGGAGCCAAATCGAATGGACCCAGTACTTC.

The rearrangement joins TRBV2 to TRBJ2-7, with a weak D call TRBD1 (5 bases). Trimming left V 3 bases short and J 5 bases short, with 14 bases between. CDR1 and CDR2 from the germline V gene are SNHLY and FYNNEI. The CDR3 contains 14 residues. This chain's CDR3 is CASSDPGSIDEQYF. CDR3 nucleotides: TGTGCCAGCAGTGATCCAGGGTCTATCGACGAGCAGTACTTC.

The V and J genes are TRBV6-6 and TRBJ1-5; D unresolved. The germline V gene has CDR1 MNHNY and CDR2 SVGAGI (reference sequence). The CDR3 covers 15 residues. The V end lost 3 bases, the J end lost 4 bases, and 13 bases lay between the germline ends. The CDR3 region has the DNA TGTGCCAGCAGTTATGGAGGAGGGTTGAATCAGCCCCAGCATTTT. It codes for CASSYGGGLNQPQHF.

This chain joins TRBV9 and TRBJ2-2; 7 positions match TRBD2. Germline V gene lookup returns CDR1 SGDLS and CDR2 YYNGEE. V was pared by 0 bases and J by 0 bases, with 2 bases of the junction left unmatched. The CDR3 has 16 amino acids. DNA for the CDR3: TGTGCCAGCAGCGTAGCGGGGGGATCGAACACCGGGGAGCTGTTTTTT. Residues: CASSVAGGSNTGELFF.

V usage is TRBV7-2 and J usage is TRBJ1-3; unclear D gene. The CDR3 covers 16 residues. Germline assignment: CDR1 SGHTA and CDR2 FQGNSA. V dropped 5 bases and J dropped 0 bases, with 14 bases sitting between them. CDR3 in amino acids: CASSLLRQISGNTIYF. The DNA of the CDR3 is TGTGCCAGCAGCCTGCTCCGGCAAATCTCTGGAAACACCATATATTTT.